The text below deals with one T cell receptor (beta chain). These data come from a study of cytomegalovirus exposure and HLA in healthy donors. Germline V gives CDR1 SQVTM, CDR2 ANQGSEA. The CDR3 runs to 11 residues. V lost 4 bases, J lost 7 bases, and 10 bases lay in between. The PCR had 60 Vbeta and 13 Jbeta primers. The protocol was immunoSEQ multiplex PCR, while the TCRdb copy is restricted to in-frame clones and leaves out a portion. The repertoire holds some 85,000 clones, with around 85% as singletons. The specimen sequenced was PBMCs. The receptor was isolated from a man between 18 and 29 years old in good health and CMV-seronegative. This rearrangement joins TRBV29-1 to TRBJ1-2, with unresolved D. The CDR3 DNA sequence: TGCAGCGTTGGGGTGGGAGGTGGCTACACCTTC. Residues: CSVGVGGGYTF.